This T cell receptor (beta chain) appears in the sequencing data of a study of Graves' ophthalmopathy and Graves' hyperthyroidism. With 7 bases removed from V and 6 bases from J, the gap between germline ends came to 9 bases. Germline V gives CDR1 LNHDA, CDR2 SQIVND (reference sequence). This CDR3 has 12 amino acids. Transcripts of RNA were the source for amplifying TCR beta CDR3 regions. Amplification began with first-round RT-PCR using HTBI primers, then second-round multiplex PCR was performed. Each CDR3 protein is one row after TCRdb ran MiXCR on the multiplex PCR reads. Among more than 1,000,000 distinct CDR3 sequences listed, 35% to 40% were seen once. This clonotype was counted many times.

The sequenced sample consisted of peripheral blood or thyroid tissue (not recorded which). The sequence was obtained from an adult man with Graves' hyperthyroidism. The V call is TRBV19, the J call TRBJ2-2, with D unclear. The CDR3 DNA is TGTGCCAGTAACGACCGGGCCGGGGAGCTGTTTTTT. Translation: CASNDRAGELFF.